A single sample is the source of the 5 T cell receptor beta chains below, sequenced in a study of blood T cell repertoires in COVID-19 (dated by TCRdb to 2020 to 2022). The library came from the immunoSEQ multiplex PCR assay. Drawn from immuneACCESS, this table holds only the in-frame rearrangements with V and J called that TCRdb kept. Clones are partly lost; checked studies trace under half to an unresolved V gene and leave the rest unexplained. In this sample the table shows about 160,000 clones, 82% of which occur a single time. Jointly, the top ten make up about 7.7% of the sample. The sample was peripheral blood. These receptors all stem from a woman in her forties with COVID-19, enrolled during active disease.

CDR3 region: CASSPLREGYQETQYF. As DNA, the CDR3 is TGTGCCAGCAGCCCCCTGCGGGAGGGATACCAAGAGACCCAGTACTTC. The V gene is TRBV27, the J gene TRBJ2-5, with 9 bases that match TRBD2. V lost 6 bases and J lost 0; bases outside the gene matches: 8. The CDR3 spans 16 residues. Germline-derived CDR1 and CDR2 are MNHEY and SMNVEV (reference sequence).

The chain links TRBV2 to TRBJ1-2; D gene ambiguous. Trimming removed 5 bases at V and 8 bases at J, with 6 bases between. The CDR3 is made up of 10 amino acids. In germline, CDR1 is SNHLY, CDR2 FYNNEI. The CDR3 here is CASSSRGYTF. CDR3 nucleotide sequence: TGTGCCAGCAGTTCCAGGGGCTACACCTTC.

This clone has just one count. The chain links TRBV15 to TRBJ2-3; TRBD1 is a possible D gene (5 bases). Germline values: CDR1 LNHNV, CDR2 YYDKDF (reference sequence). CDR3 length: 14 amino acids. Trimming shortened V by 5 bases and J by 0 bases, and 9 bases separated the two germline ends. Here the CDR3 reads CATSLGQSTDTQYF. The CDR3 bases are TGTGCCACCAGCTTAGGACAAAGCACAGATACGCAGTATTTT.

This rearrangement joins TRBV2 to TRBJ2-1; 7 bases agree with TRBD2. The CDR3 consists of 16 residues. V lost 3 bases and J lost 1; bases outside the gene matches: 6. The germline V gene has CDR1 SNHLY and CDR2 FYNNEI. CDR3 in DNA: TGTGCCAGCAGTGATCCCGCGGGAGCATCCTACAATGAGCAGTTCTTC. Residues: CASSDPAGASYNEQFF.

V and J are TRBV30 and TRBJ2-5, with D perhaps TRBD2 (5 bases). Germline V gene data show CDR1 as GTSNPN and CDR2 as SVGIG (reference sequence). CDR3 length: 14 amino acids. V shed 0 bases and J shed 4 bases, with 12 bases lying between them. The DNA for the CDR3 is TGTGCCTGGAGTGTGGAAACCCGGGGAGAGACCCAGTACTTC. Protein product: CAWSVETRGETQYF.